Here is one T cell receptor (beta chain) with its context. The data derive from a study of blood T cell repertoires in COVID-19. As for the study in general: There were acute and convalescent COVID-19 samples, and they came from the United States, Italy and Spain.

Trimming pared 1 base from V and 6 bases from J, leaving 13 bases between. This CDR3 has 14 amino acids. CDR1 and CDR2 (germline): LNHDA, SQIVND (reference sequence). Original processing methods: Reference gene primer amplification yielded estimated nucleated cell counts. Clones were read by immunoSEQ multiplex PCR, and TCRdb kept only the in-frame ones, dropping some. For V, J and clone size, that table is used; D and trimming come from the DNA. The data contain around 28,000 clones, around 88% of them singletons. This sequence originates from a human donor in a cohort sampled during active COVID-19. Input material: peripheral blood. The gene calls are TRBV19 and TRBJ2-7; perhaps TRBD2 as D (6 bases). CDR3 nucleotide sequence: TGTGCCAGTAGTATAGTTCGGCGGGGATCCGAGCAGTACTTC. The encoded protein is CASSIVRRGSEQYF.